The rows below give T cell receptor beta chains drawn from one sample of a study of CD4 T cells in relation to SARS-CoV-2 and coronaviruses. Antigens for these TCRs are unknown. Profiled with immunoSEQ multiplex PCR; TCRdb holds only in-frame clones, not every one. The sample carries about 29,000 clones, around 84% recorded once. Sample: CD4+ T cells from PBMCs, cultured in vitro. Source of these receptors: a human donor in good health. Both conserved end residues are part of each CDR3. D genes are given only for firm matches. Some rows mark clone size as missing; the rest say once, few, many or name a class of expanded clone.

V: TRBV11-2; size: -; D: -; J: TRBJ2-1; length: 13; DNA: TGTGCCAGCAGCTTAGGGTCCTCCCATGAGCAGTTCTTC; CDR3: CASSLGSSHEQFF
V: TRBV6-1; size: -; D: -; J: TRBJ1-6; length: 14; DNA: TGTGCCAGCAGTGAAGTGGAGGCGCGGTCACCCCTCCACTTT; CDR3: CASSEVEARSPLHF
V: TRBV4-3; size: -; D: -; J: TRBJ1-2; length: 13; DNA: TGCGCCAGCAGCCCCAGGGTTAACTATGGCTACACCTTC; CDR3: CASSPRVNYGYTF
V: TRBV19; size: -; D: -; J: TRBJ2-5; length: 16; DNA: TGTGCCAGTAGTATAGATCGTCGGGCGGGTCAAGAGACCCAGTACTTC; CDR3: CASSIDRRAGQETQYF
V: TRBV5-1; size: -; D: TRBD1; J: TRBJ2-2; length: 15; DNA: TGCGCCAGCAGCTTTGCACAGGGGTACACCGGGGAGCTGTTTTTT; CDR3: CASSFAQGYTGELFF
V: TRBV10-3; size: -; D: -; J: TRBJ1-5; length: 15; DNA: TGTGCCATCAGTGAGGGCCCCAGGGAGGAGCAGCCCCAGCATTTT; CDR3: CAISEGPREEQPQHF
V: TRBV4-2; size: -; D: TRBD1; J: TRBJ1-4; length: 16; DNA: TGTGCCAGCAGGCCCGGGACAGGGGGCACTAATGAAAAACTGTTTTTT; CDR3: CASRPGTGGTNEKLFF
V: TRBV4-3; size: -; D: TRBD1; J: TRBJ1-4; length: 14; DNA: TGCGCCAGCAGCCCCGAACAGGGGACCGAAAAACTGTTTTTT; CDR3: CASSPEQGTEKLFF
V: TRBV7-9; size: -; D: TRBD2; J: TRBJ2-5; length: 12; DNA: TGTGCCAGCAGCCGCGACCGGGACTATAAGTACTTC; CDR3: CASSRDRDYKYF
V: TRBV6-5; size: -; D: -; J: TRBJ1-1; length: 15; DNA: TGTGCCAGCAGTAAACCATCGGGGGAGGATACTGAAGCTTTCTTT; CDR3: CASSKPSGEDTEAFF
V: TRBV30; size: -; D: -; J: TRBJ1-4; length: 12; DNA: TGTGCCTGGAGTACGATAAAGGAAAAACTGTTTTTT; CDR3: CAWSTIKEKLFF
V: TRBV6-5; size: -; D: -; J: TRBJ1-5; length: 15; DNA: TGTGCCAGCAGTTACGGCCGGTATAGCAATCAGCCCCAGCATTTT; CDR3: CASSYGRYSNQPQHF
V: TRBV7-2; size: -; D: TRBD2; J: TRBJ2-5; length: 14; DNA: TGTGCCAGCAGCGCGGCGGGAGGTTGGGAGACCCAGTACTTC; CDR3: CASSAAGGWETQYF
V: TRBV28; size: -; D: -; J: TRBJ1-2; length: 13; DNA: TGTGCCAGCAGGCTCACAGACGACTATGGCTACACCTTC; CDR3: CASRLTDDYGYTF
V: TRBV30; size: -; D: TRBD1; J: TRBJ1-6; length: 16; DNA: TGTGCCTGGAGTCTATCTAGGACAGGGGGCTGGTCACCCCTCCACTTT; CDR3: CAWSLSRTGGWSPLHF
V: TRBV23-1; size: -; D: TRBD2; J: TRBJ2-7; length: 17; DNA: TGCGCCAGCAGCCGAGGACATATAGCGGGACCTACGAGGGAGCAGTACTTC; CDR3: CASSRGHIAGPTREQYF
V: TRBV18; size: -; D: -; J: TRBJ2-1; length: 21; DNA: TGTGCCAGCTCACCACCTCCTTCCCTGACAGGCGGCCCCATCCCCTACAATGAGCAGTTCTTC; CDR3: CASSPPPSLTGGPIPYNEQFF
V: TRBV7-6; size: -; D: TRBD1; J: TRBJ2-7; length: 17; DNA: TGTGCCAGCAGCTTAGCCTACAGGGGTTCTAGATCCTACGAGCAGTACTTC; CDR3: CASSLAYRGSRSYEQYF
V: TRBV5-4; size: -; D: TRBD1; J: TRBJ2-1; length: 12; DNA: TGTGCCAGCAGCTGGACAGGCAATGAGCAGTTCTTC; CDR3: CASSWTGNEQFF
V: TRBV18; size: -; D: TRBD2; J: TRBJ2-1; length: 16; DNA: TGTGCCAGCTCACCTCGGACTAGCGGGGGTCGGGATGAGCAGTTCTTC; CDR3: CASSPRTSGGRDEQFF
V: TRBV10-3; size: -; D: TRBD1; J: TRBJ1-4; length: 16; DNA: TGTGCCATCAGTGAGATATCCGGACAGGGGAATGAAAAACTGTTTTTT; CDR3: CAISEISGQGNEKLFF
V: TRBV7-2; size: -; D: -; J: TRBJ2-7; length: 14; DNA: TGTGCCAGTAAGCCGGAGGGCCGTTCTGACGAGCAGTACTTC; CDR3: CASKPEGRSDEQYF
V: TRBV3-1/TRBV3-2; size: -; D: -; J: TRBJ1-2; length: 14; DNA: TGTGCCAGCAGCCAAGAATCTTCGGGCTATGGCTACACCTTC; CDR3: CASSQESSGYGYTF
V: TRBV6-5; size: -; D: -; J: TRBJ1-1; length: 15; DNA: TGTGCCAGCAGTTACTCGGGAACGGCGAACACTGAAGCTTTCTTT; CDR3: CASSYSGTANTEAFF
V: TRBV18; size: -; D: -; J: TRBJ2-7; length: 14; DNA: TGTGCCAGCTCACCGTCAGACAGCTCCTACGAGCAGTACTTC; CDR3: CASSPSDSSYEQYF
V: TRBV30; size: -; D: -; J: TRBJ2-2; length: 13; DNA: TGTGCCTGGAGTGTAGCGTCTCCCGGGGAGCTGTTTTTT; CDR3: CAWSVASPGELFF
V: TRBV7-9; size: -; D: -; J: TRBJ1-2; length: 14; DNA: TGTGCCAGCAGCCTCCTGGACTCCGCTGGTGGCTACACCTTC; CDR3: CASSLLDSAGGYTF
V: TRBV7-8; size: once; D: TRBD1; J: TRBJ1-2; length: 17; DNA: TGTGCCAGCAGCTTAGCTTCCGGGACAGGGTTCGACTATGGCTACACCTTC; CDR3: CASSLASGTGFDYGYTF
V: TRBV6-2/TRBV6-3; size: -; D: -; J: TRBJ1-1; length: 16; DNA: TGTGCCAGCAGTTACTCACCTGGGGGGACGAACACTGAAGCTTTCTTT; CDR3: CASSYSPGGTNTEAFF
V: TRBV28; size: -; D: TRBD1; J: TRBJ1-1; length: 14; DNA: TGTGCCAGCAGCCCAGGGGGGCCGAACACTGAAGCTTTCTTT; CDR3: CASSPGGPNTEAFF
V: TRBV7-2; size: -; D: TRBD1; J: TRBJ2-1; length: 16; DNA: TGTGCCAGCAGCTTACGACAGGGGGCCCATTACAATGAGCAGTTCTTC; CDR3: CASSLRQGAHYNEQFF
V: TRBV5-1; size: few; D: TRBD1; J: TRBJ2-2; length: 16; DNA: TGCGCCAGCAGCCGTGGGACAGGGGTAGAATCGGGGGAGCTGTTTTTT; CDR3: CASSRGTGVESGELFF
V: TRBV3-1/TRBV3-2; size: -; D: TRBD1; J: TRBJ1-1; length: 16; DNA: TGTGCCAGCAGCCAAGATGGGCCAGGGGGTCGGACTGAAGCTTTCTTT; CDR3: CASSQDGPGGRTEAFF
V: TRBV10-3; size: -; D: TRBD2; J: TRBJ2-3; length: 13; DNA: TGTGCCACGGCCGGGAGGAGCACAGATACGCAGTATTTT; CDR3: CATAGRSTDTQYF
V: TRBV5-1; size: -; D: -; J: TRBJ2-1; length: 13; DNA: TGCGCCACCACGACAGAGGCCTACAATGAGCAGTTCTTC; CDR3: CATTTEAYNEQFF
V: TRBV19; size: -; D: TRBD2; J: TRBJ2-7; length: 16; DNA: TGTGCCAGTAGCCAAAGGACTAGCGGGACCTCCTACGAGCAGTACTTC; CDR3: CASSQRTSGTSYEQYF
V: TRBV7-7; size: -; D: TRBD2; J: TRBJ2-5; length: 15; DNA: TGTGCCAGCAGCTTTGGTAGCGGGGGCCAAGAGACCCAGTACTTC; CDR3: CASSFGSGGQETQYF
V: TRBV4-1; size: -; D: -; J: TRBJ2-1; length: 14; DNA: TGCGCCAGCAGCCAAGAGCGGTCACATAATGAGCAGTTCTTC; CDR3: CASSQERSHNEQFF
V: TRBV12-5; size: -; D: -; J: TRBJ2-5; length: 13; DNA: TGTGCTAGTGCCAAAGGCTACCAAGAGACCCAGTACTTC; CDR3: CASAKGYQETQYF
V: TRBV9; size: -; D: -; J: TRBJ2-7; length: 12; DNA: TGTGCCAGCAGCTTGCGGGGTTACGAGCAGTACTTC; CDR3: CASSLRGYEQYF
V: TRBV6-5; size: -; D: -; J: TRBJ1-2; length: 13; DNA: TGTGCCAGCACCCCGGCGGGGTTCTATGGCTACACCTTC; CDR3: CASTPAGFYGYTF
V: TRBV7-2; size: -; D: -; J: TRBJ2-2; length: 14; DNA: TGTGCCAGCAGCTTAGTCGGTGAAACCGGGGAGCTGTTTTTT; CDR3: CASSLVGETGELFF
V: TRBV19; size: -; D: -; J: TRBJ2-5; length: 13; DNA: TGTGCCAGTAGTATGGGGTTTCAAGAGACCCAGTACTTC; CDR3: CASSMGFQETQYF
V: TRBV6-5; size: once; D: TRBD1; J: TRBJ1-2; length: 15; DNA: TGTGCCAGCAGTTACTCGACAGGGGCTGGCTATGGCTACACCTTC; CDR3: CASSYSTGAGYGYTF